This is a list of T cell receptor beta chains from one sample in a study of control samples from healthy donors and cancer patients. TCRdb's copy holds only in-frame clones and misses some; the assay was immunoSEQ multiplex PCR. Among 150,000 to 200,000 clones listed, 85% to 90% were seen once. The source material was blood. These receptors came from a woman aged 30 to 39 in good health. Both conserved end residues are part of each CDR3. Each record gives: J gene, D gene, clone size, V gene, CDR3 protein, CDR3 DNA. The D gene is left open where the match is weak. Rows may omit the clone size; those that give it use once, few, many or a size class.

j_gene: TRBJ2-1
d_gene: .
abundance: .
v_gene: TRBV4-2
CDR3aa: CASSRTDNEQFF
CDR3nt: TGTGCCAGCAGTCGAACCGACAATGAGCAGTTCTTC

j_gene: TRBJ1-3
d_gene: TRBD1
abundance: .
v_gene: TRBV6-5
CDR3aa: CASRDRGVGNTIYF
CDR3nt: TGTGCCAGCAGGGACAGGGGAGTCGGAAACACCATATATTTT

j_gene: TRBJ2-4
d_gene: .
abundance: .
v_gene: TRBV7-9
CDR3aa: CASSLENGNIQYF
CDR3nt: TGTGCCAGCAGCTTAGAGAACGGAAACATTCAGTACTTC

j_gene: TRBJ1-5
d_gene: .
abundance: .
v_gene: TRBV24-1
CDR3aa: CATSDDAWDQPQHF
CDR3nt: TGTGCCACCAGTGATGACGCTTGGGATCAGCCCCAGCATTTT

j_gene: TRBJ1-2
d_gene: .
abundance: .
v_gene: TRBV28
CDR3aa: CASSRGGANYGYTF
CDR3nt: TGTGCCAGCAGCCGCGGAGGAGCTAACTATGGCTACACCTTC

j_gene: TRBJ1-4
d_gene: .
abundance: .
v_gene: TRBV5-1
CDR3aa: CASSLEFGGLGEKLFF
CDR3nt: TGCGCCAGCAGCTTGGAATTCGGAGGACTGGGCGAAAAACTGTTTTTT

j_gene: TRBJ2-5
d_gene: TRBD1
abundance: .
v_gene: TRBV6-4
CDR3aa: CASRPRRAGQVCDQETQYF
CDR3nt: TGTGCCAGCAGACCCCGGCGTGCGGGACAGGTTTGTGACCAAGAGACCCAGTACTTC

j_gene: TRBJ1-6
d_gene: .
abundance: .
v_gene: TRBV19
CDR3aa: CASSVTGNSPLHF
CDR3nt: TGTGCCAGTAGTGTCACAGGGAATTCACCCCTCCACTTT

j_gene: TRBJ2-2
d_gene: TRBD2
abundance: .
v_gene: TRBV5-6
CDR3aa: CASSWATSGGTGELFF
CDR3nt: TGTGCCAGCAGCTGGGCGACTAGCGGGGGGACCGGGGAGCTGTTTTTT

j_gene: TRBJ1-6
d_gene: .
abundance: few
v_gene: TRBV28
CDR3aa: CASSLDGTGSPLHF
CDR3nt: TGTGCCAGCAGTTTAGATGGGACCGGGTCACCCCTCCACTTT

j_gene: TRBJ2-2
d_gene: TRBD2
abundance: .
v_gene: TRBV6-1
CDR3aa: CASSGDSGANTGELFF
CDR3nt: TGTGCCAGCAGTGGGGATAGCGGGGCTAACACCGGGGAGCTGTTTTTT

j_gene: TRBJ2-5
d_gene: TRBD2
abundance: .
v_gene: TRBV29-1
CDR3aa: CSVCRTSVQETQYF
CDR3nt: TGCAGCGTGTGCCGGACTAGCGTCCAAGAGACCCAGTACTTC

j_gene: TRBJ1-1
d_gene: .
abundance: .
v_gene: TRBV2
CDR3aa: CALGDNLRGSEAFF
CDR3nt: TGTGCCCTCGGGGACAACCTACGAGGATCTGAAGCTTTCTTT

j_gene: TRBJ2-7
d_gene: .
abundance: once
v_gene: TRBV27
CDR3aa: CASSLTSRVVLEQYF
CDR3nt: TGTGCCAGCAGTTTAACGAGTCGTGTCGTGTTAGAGCAGTACTTC

j_gene: TRBJ2-7
d_gene: .
abundance: .
v_gene: TRBV7-2
CDR3aa: CASSLGRGRYEQYF
CDR3nt: TGTGCCAGCAGCTTAGGGAGGGGGCGTTACGAGCAGTACTTC

j_gene: TRBJ1-1
d_gene: .
abundance: .
v_gene: TRBV28
CDR3aa: CASSPPRGANEAFF
CDR3nt: TGTGCCAGCAGCCCTCCTCGGGGGGCGAACGAAGCTTTCTTT

j_gene: TRBJ2-5
d_gene: TRBD1
abundance: .
v_gene: TRBV5-6
CDR3aa: CASSKAGGGVKETQYF
CDR3nt: TGTGCCAGCAGCAAGGCAGGGGGTGGGGTTAAAGAGACCCAGTACTTC

j_gene: TRBJ2-1
d_gene: TRBD2
abundance: few
v_gene: TRBV27
CDR3aa: CASSLTSGYSGRDRFF
CDR3nt: TGTGCCAGCAGTCTCACCTCGGGTTATAGCGGGAGGGACAGATTCTTC

j_gene: TRBJ2-3
d_gene: .
abundance: .
v_gene: TRBV6-5
CDR3aa: CASSYNGDTQYF
CDR3nt: TGTGCCAGCAGTTATAATGGGGATACGCAGTATTTT

j_gene: TRBJ1-4
d_gene: .
abundance: .
v_gene: TRBV3-1/TRBV3-2
CDR3aa: CASSQATRANEKLFF
CDR3nt: TGTGCCAGCAGCCAAGCGACGAGGGCTAATGAAAAACTGTTTTTT

j_gene: TRBJ2-3
d_gene: TRBD2
abundance: .
v_gene: TRBV2
CDR3aa: CASSQRGATDTQYF
CDR3nt: TGTGCCAGCAGTCAGCGGGGGGCCACAGATACGCAGTATTTT

j_gene: TRBJ2-7
d_gene: .
abundance: .
v_gene: TRBV7-9
CDR3aa: CASSLAMVEYEQYF
CDR3nt: TGTGCCAGCAGCTTAGCGATGGTCGAATACGAGCAGTACTTC

j_gene: TRBJ2-7
d_gene: TRBD1
abundance: .
v_gene: TRBV18
CDR3aa: CASSPPGQGGYEQYF
CDR3nt: TGTGCCAGCTCACCACCGGGACAGGGAGGATACGAGCAGTACTTC

j_gene: TRBJ2-2
d_gene: .
abundance: .
v_gene: TRBV6-6
CDR3aa: CASSYQGNTGELFF
CDR3nt: TGTGCCAGCAGTTATCAGGGGAACACCGGGGAGCTGTTTTTT

j_gene: TRBJ2-1
d_gene: .
abundance: .
v_gene: TRBV5-1
CDR3aa: CASSLEAGMGGEQFF
CDR3nt: TGCGCCAGCAGCTTGGAAGCAGGGATGGGGGGTGAGCAGTTCTTC

j_gene: TRBJ2-7
d_gene: .
abundance: .
v_gene: TRBV18
CDR3aa: CASSPGVGEEQYF
CDR3nt: TGTGCCAGCTCACCAGGGGTGGGGGAAGAGCAGTACTTC

j_gene: TRBJ2-7
d_gene: .
abundance: .
v_gene: TRBV5-6
CDR3aa: CASSFWGTVSSYEQYF
CDR3nt: TGTGCCAGCAGCTTCTGGGGCACCGTTAGCTCCTACGAGCAGTACTTC

j_gene: TRBJ1-1
d_gene: .
abundance: .
v_gene: TRBV28
CDR3aa: CASSLILPLDEMNTEAFF
CDR3nt: TGTGCCAGCAGTTTAATTTTGCCCTTAGACGAAATGAACACTGAAGCTTTCTTT

j_gene: TRBJ1-5
d_gene: TRBD1
abundance: .
v_gene: TRBV18
CDR3aa: CASSPGQGKGQPQHF
CDR3nt: TGTGCCAGCTCACCAGGACAGGGAAAAGGGCAGCCCCAGCATTTT

j_gene: TRBJ1-2
d_gene: .
abundance: .
v_gene: TRBV27
CDR3aa: CASSLSRDSGSGYTF
CDR3nt: TGTGCCAGCAGTTTATCTAGGGACTCGGGGAGTGGCTACACCTTC

j_gene: TRBJ2-2
d_gene: .
abundance: .
v_gene: TRBV24-1
CDR3aa: CATSDSYRAGELFF
CDR3nt: TGTGCCACCAGTGATTCTTACAGGGCCGGGGAGCTGTTTTTT

j_gene: TRBJ1-4
d_gene: .
abundance: .
v_gene: TRBV6-1
CDR3aa: CASSDSDATNEKLFF
CDR3nt: TGTGCCAGCAGTGATTCAGACGCAACTAATGAAAAACTGTTTTTT

j_gene: TRBJ1-1
d_gene: .
abundance: .
v_gene: TRBV6-5
CDR3aa: CASSSSIQVNTEAFF
CDR3nt: TGTGCCAGCAGTTCGTCCATCCAGGTGAACACTGAAGCTTTCTTT

j_gene: TRBJ1-4
d_gene: TRBD1
abundance: .
v_gene: TRBV2
CDR3aa: CASRETGTGGEKLFF
CDR3nt: TGTGCCAGCAGAGAAACCGGGACAGGAGGTGAAAAACTGTTTTTT

j_gene: TRBJ1-3
d_gene: .
abundance: few
v_gene: TRBV7-8
CDR3aa: CASSLVIWSSGNTIYF
CDR3nt: TGTGCCAGCAGCTTAGTGATTTGGAGCTCTGGAAACACCATATATTTT

j_gene: TRBJ2-7
d_gene: .
abundance: .
v_gene: TRBV4-1
CDR3aa: CASSTNSAYEQYF
CDR3nt: TGCGCCAGCAGCACCAACTCGGCGTACGAGCAGTACTTC

j_gene: TRBJ2-1
d_gene: .
abundance: .
v_gene: TRBV27
CDR3aa: CASIRTAAAYNEQFF
CDR3nt: TGTGCCAGCATTCGAACGGCGGCAGCCTACAATGAGCAGTTCTTC